The following is a T cell receptor beta chain sequence with its context. Its target antigen remains unknown. No base quality values were provided; no much bigger clone lies one nucleotide off. One collaborating source in Seattle enrolled patients while the patients were actively infected and followed the patients over time throughout the course of disease. Each collaborating institution followed its own protocols to collect whole blood in K2EDTA tubes. Collaborator samples were shipped for TCRbeta analysis as frozen whole blood, isolated PBMCs, or DNA extracted from either sample type. The data were taken from a study of blood T cell repertoires in COVID-19 (dated by TCRdb to 2019 to 2021). Background on the whole study: Collaborator samples came from the United States, Italy and Spain and covered acute and convalescent phases of COVID-19. The repertoires were released in a freely available public database meant as a resource for research on the immune response to SARS-CoV-2. The material from the prospective study consisted of cDNA or gDNA derived from T cells, B-cell-depleted T cells, or PBMCs. Where HLA class I and class II types were available, the types were taken from metadata supplied by the sample provider, not from assay-based typing. Deeply sampled blood TCRbeta repertoires from subjects exposed to, actively infected with, or recovered from COVID-19 were included in the dataset. Samples came from the ongoing ImmuneRACE study (first 160 participants) plus 1,254 subjects from 6 global collaborators. Nearly every sample came with metadata listing a de-identified subject ID, COVID-19 status, age in years and sex.

CDR1 and CDR2 are drawn from the germline V gene: SGHDT, YYEEEE. The CDR3, from cysteine to phenylalanine, totals 14 residues. Only CDR3 DNA is held: 42 bases, read in frame from base 1. V is reduced by 5 bases and J by 5 bases, leaving a spacing of 17 bases between them. TCRbeta CDR3 regions were amplified from genomic DNA using the immunoSEQ Assay, a bias-controlled multiplex PCR. In the authors' own workflow: Nucleated cell counts per sample were estimated from amplification of reference gene primers within the assay. Sequence reads were collapsed and filtered to measure the absolute abundance of every unique TCRbeta CDR3 rearrangement. For each sample, productive Simpson clonality was calculated as the square root of Simpson's diversity index across productive rearrangements. As stored in TCRdb, this immuneACCESS dataset retains in-frame rearrangements with V and J assigned. A fraction of the clones does not appear; measured against another copy, unresolved V genes explain less than half of the discrepancy, and the remainder lacks a known reason. The V and J calls and the clone size are those of that table, but D and trimming were determined from the DNA. In this sample the table shows tens of thousands of clones, roughly 89% of which occur a single time. Approximately 45% of the sample is taken by the ten largest.

What the work shows at the level of the full study, not this receptor alone: The amount of clinical and demographic metadata varied by source and participant and was provided uncurated.

This chain joins TRBV5-6 to TRBJ2-7, and TRBD2 may be the D gene, going by 6 matching bases. The origin of this receptor is a woman in her sixties with COVID-19, enrolled during active disease. The source material was peripheral blood. The DNA is as follows: TGTGCCAGCAGTCTATGGTGGAGGGTACACGAGCAGTACTTC. Translation gives CASSLWWRVHEQYF.